Below, 18 T cell receptor beta chains from the same sample are listed, as sequenced in a study of immune heterogeneity within non-small cell lung tumors. Amplification of the TCR beta CDR3 was achieved through multiplex PCR with 32 V and 13 J primers. TCRdb called the multiplex PCR reads again in MiXCR, with one record for every CDR3 protein. This sample has approximately 20,000 distinct CDR3 sequences; 25% to 30% occur once, and the top ten carry roughly 3.5%. As template, the study used bulk tumor genomic DNA at 600 ng per sample. Biopsy collection occurred during surgery, with several far-apart biopsies per primary tumor. Enrolled individuals presented with untreated, newly diagnosed non-small cell lung cancer and received curative surgery. Sequencing was performed on lung tumor tissue. These TCRs come from a man between 40 and 49 years old with non-small cell lung cancer.

The chain carries TRBV11-3 and TRBJ1-6; 9 nucleotides line up with TRBD1. V lost 0 bases to trimming and J lost 13 bases; unmatched junction nucleotides: 4. This CDR3 contains 14 residues. CDR1 and CDR2 from the germline V gene are SGHNT and YENEEA. The CDR3 DNA follows: TGTGCCAGCAGCTTAGACTGGACAGGGGCTCCCCTCCACTTT. Protein product: CASSLDWTGAPLHF.

This clonotype was observed at least ten times. The chain combines TRBV5-1 with TRBJ2-1; D assignment may be TRBD1 or TRBD2 (5 bases each). The length of the CDR3 is 15 residues. V lost 4 bases and J lost 10, with 21 bases in between. Germline CDR1 reads SGHRS; CDR2 reads YFSETQ. The CDR3 sequence: CASSPTQLVRDEQFF. In DNA, the CDR3 is TGCGCCAGCAGCCCTACTCAACTAGTAAGGGACGAGCAGTTCTTC.

This clonotype was observed a few times. J is TRBJ2-7 and V is TRBV13; D tentatively fits TRBD1 or TRBD2 (5 bases each). The CDR3 runs to 15 residues. V was cut by 1 base and J by 2 bases, with 12 bases left in between. Looked up from germline, CDR1 is PRHDT and CDR2 is FYEKMQ (reference sequence). CDR3 sequence: CASSLAGDETYEQYF. For the CDR3, the DNA is TGTGCCAGCAGCTTAGCCGGGGACGAGACCTACGAGCAGTACTTC.

Note on this clonotype: This could be a read error, since a much larger clone is one nucleotide away. The chain links TRBV6-1 to TRBJ2-2, with D perhaps matching TRBD2 (6 bases). CDR3 length: 14 residues. Germline V gene sequence: CDR1 MNHNS, CDR2 SASEGT. The CDR3 spells CASRRDWNNGELFF. The CDR3 DNA sequence: TGTGCCAGCAGAAGGGACTGGAACAACGGGGAGCTGTTTTTT.

This clonotype is termed medium-sized (0.01 to 0.1%). The chain combines TRBV11-1 with TRBJ2-7, with 13 nucleotides matching TRBD2. Germline V gene data show CDR1 as SGHAT and CDR2 as FQDESV (reference sequence). The junction had 10 bases not matched to a gene; V was cut back by 2 bases and J by 6 bases. CDR3 size: 17 residues. The DNA for the CDR3 is TGTGCCAGCAGCTTATTATCCGGACTAGCGGGAGTAAGCGAGCAGTACTTC. It yields the protein CASSLLSGLAGVSEQYF.

With regard to this clonotype: Possible read error: a much larger clone is one base away. The chain has TRBV12-3 or TRBV12-4 and TRBJ2-7, with a tentative D call TRBD2 (6 bases). This CDR3 region has 11 residues. Deletions cut 6 bases from V and 11 bases from J, with 14 bases between. CDR3 residues: CASRGLGGKYF. The CDR3 nucleotides read TGTGCCAGCAGGGGGCTTGGGGGGAAGTACTTC.

In its sample, this clonotype was seen many times. The J gene is TRBJ2-2, the V gene TRBV6-6; possible D gene TRBD2, 6 bases. Trimming pared 2 bases from V and 1 base from J, leaving 14 bases between. Germline V gene lookup returns CDR1 MNHNY and CDR2 SVGAGI (reference sequence). The CDR3 spans 17 residues. CDR3 residues: CASSYGTGVGNTGELFF. As DNA, the CDR3 is TGTGCCAGCAGTTACGGGACGGGGGTGGGGAACACCGGGGAGCTGTTTTTT.

The genes are TRBV6-1 and TRBJ2-2, with D tentatively TRBD1 or TRBD2 (5 bases each). The CDR3 consists of 15 residues. Germline V gene lookup returns CDR1 MNHNS and CDR2 SASEGT. Written as DNA, the CDR3 is TGTGACAGAAGTGAAGAAGGGACGGCGACCGGGGAGCTGTTTTTT. Translation: CDRSEEGTATGELFF.

This clonotype was found many times. The chain couples TRBV12-3 or TRBV12-4 to TRBJ2-1; TRBD2 is a possible D gene (5 bases). Deletions cut 6 bases from V and 1 base from J, with 10 bases between. This CDR3 is 14 amino acids long. This CDR3 is CASRREGSYNEQFF. CDR3 sequence (DNA): TGTGCCAGCAGACGAGAGGGATCCTACAATGAGCAGTTCTTC.

The V and J genes are TRBV28 and TRBJ2-3; the match to TRBD2 covers 13 bases. Per the germline V gene, CDR1 is MDHEN and CDR2 is SYDVKM. With V trimmed by 2 bases and J by 5 bases, 1 base remained unmatched. The CDR3 contains 15 residues. DNA of the CDR3: TGTGCCAGCAGTTTAAGACTAGCGGGAGGAGATACGCAGTATTTT. This sequence encodes CASSLRLAGGDTQYF. Full variable domain (missing parts from reference TRBV28 and TRBJ2-3): DVKVTQSSRYLVKRTGEKVFLECVQDMDHENMFWYRQDPGLGLRLIYFSYDVKMKEKGDIPEGYSVSREKKERFSLILESASTNQTSMYLCASSLRLAGGDTQYFGPGTRLTVL.

The chain couples TRBV7-9 to TRBJ2-7, with 7 positions matching TRBD1. CDR1 and CDR2 (germline): SEHNR, FQNEAQ (reference sequence). The J segment lost 2 bases and the V segment lost 6 bases, leaving 4 bases of the junction unmatched. The CDR3 runs 13 residues. CDR3 residues: CASRQTGTYEQYF. The CDR3 DNA follows: TGTGCCAGCAGACAGACAGGGACCTACGAGCAGTACTTC.

This clonotype was detected many times. This chain links TRBV12-3 or TRBV12-4 with TRBJ1-5, with 7 bases identical to TRBD1. The J segment lost 6 bases and the V segment lost 4 bases, leaving 3 bases of the junction unmatched. The CDR3 is made up of 13 amino acids. In nucleotides, the CDR3 is TGTGCCAGCAGTTCAGGGGGGATTCAGCCCCAGCATTTT. This encodes CASSSGGIQPQHF.

There are many counts of this clonotype. The chain uses TRBV5-8 and TRBJ1-5; a weak D match, TRBD1 (6 bases). The germline CDR1 and CDR2 sequences are SGHTS and YDEGEE. CDR3 size: 14 residues. V was cut by 1 base and J by 5 bases, with 10 bases left in between. CDR3 coding DNA: TGTGCCAGCAGCTTGACAGGGCTGGATCAGCCCCAGCATTTT. This codes for CASSLTGLDQPQHF.

As regards this clonotype: This may be a read error, as it is one base from a much larger clone. The chain is built from TRBV7-3 and TRBJ2-3; 9 bases match TRBD2. Germline assignment: CDR1 SGHTA and CDR2 FQGTGA. The V segment lost 2 bases and the J segment 1 base; nucleotides outside the gene matches: 4. CDR3 length equals 16 residues. CDR3 sequence reads: CASSLEAGGGTDTQYF. As DNA, the CDR3 is TGTGCCAGCAGCTTAGAGGCGGGAGGGGGCACAGATACGCAGTATTTT.

Details on this clonotype: A much larger clone differs by one base, so this may be a read error. The chain links TRBV7-9 to TRBJ2-3; the D is unclear. This CDR3 has 18 residues. Germline CDR1 and CDR2: SEHNR and FQNEAQ (reference sequence). The CDR3 loop reads CTSSPLRLGPPGSNTQYF. The DNA for the CDR3 is TGTACCAGCAGCCCCTTGAGGTTAGGTCCCCCAGGAAGTAATACGCAGTATTTT.

The rearrangement joins TRBV5-4 to TRBJ2-1, with a possible D match to TRBD1 (6 bases). V was cut by 3 bases and J by 7 bases, with 8 bases left in between. Germline loops: CDR1 SGHNT, CDR2 YYREEE (reference sequence). The CDR3 has 12 amino acids. CDR3 DNA: TGTGCCAGCAGCTCACAGGGTAATGAGCAGTTCTTC. It specifies CASSSQGNEQFF. Drawing the rest from reference TRBV5-4 and TRBJ2-1, the complete variable domain is ETGVTQSPTHLIKTRGQQVTLRCSSQSGHNTVSWYQQALGQGPQFIFQYYREEENGRGNFPPRFSGLQFPNYSSELNVNALELDDSALYLCASSSQGNEQFFGPGTRLTVL.

This clonotype was seen only a few times. The V and J genes are TRBV6-4 and TRBJ1-1, with 9 bases matching TRBD1. The V segment lost 6 bases and the J segment 7 bases; nucleotides outside the gene matches: 9. CDR3 length equals 14 residues. Germline V gene lookup returns CDR1 MRHNA and CDR2 SNTAGT. In DNA, the CDR3 is TGTGCCAGCAGGCTAGGACAGGGGTTTGGTGAAGCTTTCTTT. This gives the protein CASRLGQGFGEAFF.

This clonotype was found many times. V is TRBV28 and J is TRBJ2-7; D call uncertain. The CDR3 has 11 amino acids. V was clipped by 5 bases and J by 2 bases, with 4 bases between them. Germline V gives CDR1 MDHEN, CDR2 SYDVKM. CDR3 sequence reads: CASSPAYEQYF. In nucleotides, the CDR3 is TGTGCCAGCAGTCCCGCCTACGAGCAGTACTTC.